This T cell receptor beta chain was profiled in a study of early T cells in non-severe SARS-CoV-2 infection. Concerning this clonotype: The antigen is not known.

TCRdb reprocessed the 5' RACE reads via MiXCR and lists one record per CDR3 protein. Of tens of thousands of distinct CDR3 sequences listed, around 4.6% are singletons. Points from the study as a whole: The VDJdb matching leaned toward anti-spike CD8 responses and overlooked private and CD4 specificities.

This CDR3 comprises 12 residues. V shed 3 bases and J 8 bases; nucleotides not matched to a gene: 4. CDR1 SQVTM and CDR2 ANQGSEA come from the germline V gene. The material sequenced was whole blood. The TCR originated in an adult who was a healthcare worker with PCR-confirmed SARS-CoV-2 infection or an uninfected control (not recorded which). The gene calls are TRBV29-1 and TRBJ2-3, with TRBD1 matching over 8 bases. DNA for the CDR3: TGCAGCGTTGAGCAGGGGGCTGGTACGCAGTATTTT. Translation: CSVEQGAGTQYF.